This T cell receptor beta chain emerged from a study of beta chain features in type 1 diabetes. The study, taken as a whole, reports: In every one of the four CD4+ subsets, TCRB CDR3s were moderately but significantly shorter in Type 1 diabetes patients. Using cDNA template may skew counts toward highly expressing activated cells.

The CDR3 loop spans 15 amino acids. Germline V gene lookup returns CDR1 LGHNA and CDR2 YNFKEQ. V was trimmed by 0 bases and J by 2 bases, leaving 11 bases between them. The isolated RNA, all of it, was reverse transcribed, so expressed TCRB transcripts were what got sequenced. Using immunoSEQ multiplex PCR, the repertoire was profiled, and TCRdb retains in-frame clones only, with some absent. The sample consists of almost 350,000 clones, 9.3% of them appearing once. Concerning this clone itself: Its antigen is currently unknown.

The material sequenced was central memory CD4+ T cells from blood. This receptor was taken from a man in his thirties or forties with type 1 diabetes. The rearrangement joins TRBV4-2 to TRBJ2-7, with D maybe TRBD2 (6 bases). DNA of the CDR3: TGTGCCAGCAGCCAAGATCGGGCTAGCGCCTACGAGCAGTACTTC. It codes for CASSQDRASAYEQYF.